This T cell receptor beta chain was identified during a study of T cell responses to AZD1222 COVID-19 vaccine. Trimming shortened V by 4 bases and J by 0 bases, and 13 bases separated the two germline ends. This CDR3 comprises 17 residues. Libraries were prepared by immunoSEQ multiplex PCR; TCRdb keeps only in-frame clonotypes and omits some of them. Among approximately 100,000 clones, 85% to 90% were seen once, and the ten largest hold about 3%. The V call is TRBV23-1, the J call TRBJ2-6; the D is unclear. TRBV23-1 is designated an ORF whose function remains uncertain. This receptor was taken from an adult in good health. Sequenced here: peripheral blood, sampled on day 0 of AZD1222 vaccination. CDR3 bases: TGCGCCAGCAGTCCGAAGACCGGTAGCTCTGGGGCCAACGTCCTGACTTTC. Translation gives CASSPKTGSSGANVLTF.